This is a list of T cell receptor beta chains from one sample in a study of T cell responses to AZD1222 COVID-19 vaccine. The method was immunoSEQ multiplex PCR; TCRdb's version includes in-frame clones alone and lacks a portion of them. The data contain roughly 180,000 clones, roughly nine tenths of them singletons. The material sequenced was peripheral blood, taken 28 days after the second AZD1222 dose. The receptors were gathered from an adult who received the AZD1222 COVID-19 vaccine. CDR3s include the opening cysteine and the closing phenylalanine or tryptophan. D genes are given only for firm matches. A clone size is listed for some rows: how often the clone was seen (once, few, many), or a class if it is expanded.

d_call: TRBD1
v_call: TRBV11-3
clone_size: .
j_call: TRBJ1-2
cdr3_nt: TGTGCCAGCAGCTCGACAGGGTCCTATGGCTACACCTTC
cdr3_aa: CASSSTGSYGYTF

d_call: .
v_call: TRBV6-2/TRBV6-3
clone_size: once
j_call: TRBJ2-7
cdr3_nt: TGTGCCAGCAGTGCATCATCTTCGTCGGCGGGTCTAGAGCAGTACTTC
cdr3_aa: CASSASSSSAGLEQYF

d_call: TRBD2
v_call: TRBV19
clone_size: .
j_call: TRBJ2-1
cdr3_nt: TGTGCCAGTCGGGGGACTAGCGGTACCGGCGGGCAGTTCTTC
cdr3_aa: CASRGTSGTGGQFF

d_call: TRBD1
v_call: TRBV19
clone_size: .
j_call: TRBJ2-7
cdr3_nt: TGTGCCAGTAGTATGGGACAGGGGGCGCGGTCCTACGAGCAGTACTTC
cdr3_aa: CASSMGQGARSYEQYF

d_call: .
v_call: TRBV10-3
clone_size: .
j_call: TRBJ2-3
cdr3_nt: TGTGCCAGGCCCCGGGATACGCAGTATTTT
cdr3_aa: CARPRDTQYF

d_call: TRBD1
v_call: TRBV10-3
clone_size: .
j_call: TRBJ2-7
cdr3_nt: TGTGCCATCAGTCTGGCGCAGGGGGCGAGCTCCTACGAGCAGTACTTC
cdr3_aa: CAISLAQGASSYEQYF

d_call: .
v_call: TRBV5-8
clone_size: few
j_call: TRBJ1-5
cdr3_nt: TGTGCCAGCAGCCTCAGGGGTCTAGGGAGCAATCAGCCCCAGCATTTT
cdr3_aa: CASSLRGLGSNQPQHF

d_call: .
v_call: TRBV14
clone_size: .
j_call: TRBJ1-1
cdr3_nt: TGTGCCAGCAGCCAAGGACAGAACACTGAAGCTTTCTTT
cdr3_aa: CASSQGQNTEAFF

d_call: TRBD2
v_call: TRBV9
clone_size: .
j_call: TRBJ2-7
cdr3_nt: TGTGCCAGCAGCGTAGGGCCTAGCGGGAAGTACGAGCAGTACTTC
cdr3_aa: CASSVGPSGKYEQYF

d_call: .
v_call: TRBV4-1
clone_size: .
j_call: TRBJ1-1
cdr3_nt: TGCGCCAGCAGCCAAGGGCCAGGGTACACTGAAGCTTTCTTT
cdr3_aa: CASSQGPGYTEAFF

d_call: TRBD1
v_call: TRBV28
clone_size: once
j_call: TRBJ2-7
cdr3_nt: TGTGCCAGCAGTCCCCGGGACAGGGCCTACGAGCAGTACTTC
cdr3_aa: CASSPRDRAYEQYF

d_call: .
v_call: TRBV6-4
clone_size: .
j_call: TRBJ2-1
cdr3_nt: TGTGCCAGCAGTCGAACCGGGACACCAGGGGAGCAGTTCTTC
cdr3_aa: CASSRTGTPGEQFF

d_call: .
v_call: TRBV30
clone_size: .
j_call: TRBJ1-5
cdr3_nt: TGTGCCTTGACAGTGGGGGGCAATCAGCCCCAGCATTTT
cdr3_aa: CALTVGGNQPQHF

d_call: .
v_call: TRBV6-2/TRBV6-3
clone_size: .
j_call: TRBJ1-2
cdr3_nt: TGTGCCAGCAGTCCGGGAGGGCTTAACTATGGCTACACCTTC
cdr3_aa: CASSPGGLNYGYTF

d_call: .
v_call: TRBV2
clone_size: .
j_call: TRBJ1-5
cdr3_nt: TGTGCCAGCAGTGATACCAGTTCCAATCAGCCCCAGCATTTT
cdr3_aa: CASSDTSSNQPQHF

d_call: TRBD1
v_call: TRBV6-5
clone_size: .
j_call: TRBJ1-1
cdr3_nt: TGTGCCAGCAGTCAGGGACAGGGTATGAACACTGAAGCTTTCTTT
cdr3_aa: CASSQGQGMNTEAFF

d_call: .
v_call: TRBV4-1
clone_size: .
j_call: TRBJ2-7
cdr3_nt: TGCGCCAGCAGCCAAGACTGGGGATACGAGCAGTACTTC
cdr3_aa: CASSQDWGYEQYF

d_call: .
v_call: TRBV19
clone_size: .
j_call: TRBJ2-1
cdr3_nt: TGTGCCAGTAGTATTGACGCCAGGGTGCCGCAGAATGAGCAGTTCTTC
cdr3_aa: CASSIDARVPQNEQFF

d_call: .
v_call: TRBV20-1
clone_size: .
j_call: TRBJ1-4
cdr3_nt: TGCAGTGCTAGTGTACAGGGATATAATGAAAAACTGTTTTTT
cdr3_aa: CSASVQGYNEKLFF

d_call: TRBD1
v_call: TRBV19
clone_size: .
j_call: TRBJ1-2
cdr3_nt: TGTGCCAGTAGTATAGACCCACAGGGGGCGAACTATGGCTACACCTTC
cdr3_aa: CASSIDPQGANYGYTF

d_call: .
v_call: TRBV15
clone_size: .
j_call: TRBJ1-3
cdr3_nt: TGTGCCACCAGCAGGGGATGGGATGGAAACACCATATATTTT
cdr3_aa: CATSRGWDGNTIYF

d_call: .
v_call: TRBV4-3
clone_size: .
j_call: TRBJ1-2
cdr3_nt: TGCGCCAGCAGCCAAGATCTTCGGGGGGCCGGGGGCTACACCTTC
cdr3_aa: CASSQDLRGAGGYTF

d_call: .
v_call: TRBV27
clone_size: .
j_call: TRBJ2-6
cdr3_nt: TGTGCCAGCACCCCATCAGGGGCCAACGTCCTGACTTTC
cdr3_aa: CASTPSGANVLTF

d_call: .
v_call: TRBV9
clone_size: .
j_call: TRBJ1-4
cdr3_nt: TGTGCCAGCCAGGGGCCAACTAATGAAAAACTGTTTTTT
cdr3_aa: CASQGPTNEKLFF

d_call: .
v_call: TRBV30
clone_size: .
j_call: TRBJ1-3
cdr3_nt: TGTGCGTTTAGGGAAGGGGGAACCATATATTTT
cdr3_aa: CAFREGGTIYF

d_call: .
v_call: TRBV9
clone_size: .
j_call: TRBJ2-2
cdr3_nt: TGTGCCAGCAGCGTAGGCCCGGGTGGGAACACCGGGGAGCTGTTTTTT
cdr3_aa: CASSVGPGGNTGELFF

d_call: TRBD2
v_call: TRBV11-2
clone_size: .
j_call: TRBJ2-7
cdr3_nt: TGTGCCAGCAGCTTAGGTACTTGGCGGGCTAGCGGACCGACCTACGAGCAGTACTTC
cdr3_aa: CASSLGTWRASGPTYEQYF

d_call: .
v_call: TRBV30
clone_size: .
j_call: TRBJ2-1
cdr3_nt: TGTGCCTGGGGTCGCCCGGTTATTAGTGAGCAGTTCTTC
cdr3_aa: CAWGRPVISEQFF

d_call: .
v_call: TRBV5-1
clone_size: .
j_call: TRBJ1-1
cdr3_nt: TGCGCCAGCAGCTTGGATGAGTGGGCAGTTGAAGCTTTCTTT
cdr3_aa: CASSLDEWAVEAFF

d_call: .
v_call: TRBV15
clone_size: .
j_call: TRBJ1-1
cdr3_nt: TGTGCCACCAGCCCGGCGGGCACAGCTGAAGCTTTCTTT
cdr3_aa: CATSPAGTAEAFF

d_call: .
v_call: TRBV15
clone_size: .
j_call: TRBJ1-4
cdr3_nt: TGTGCCACCAGCCGACGGAGACAGCTGAATGAAAAACTGTTTTTT
cdr3_aa: CATSRRRQLNEKLFF

d_call: .
v_call: TRBV7-7
clone_size: .
j_call: TRBJ2-5
cdr3_nt: TGTGCTAGCAGCTTAGATCAAGAGACCCAGTACTTC
cdr3_aa: CASSLDQETQYF

d_call: .
v_call: TRBV6-5
clone_size: few
j_call: TRBJ1-2
cdr3_nt: TGTGCCAGCGAGTTGGGGGGGATCTATGGCTACACCTTC
cdr3_aa: CASELGGIYGYTF

d_call: TRBD1
v_call: TRBV6-5
clone_size: .
j_call: TRBJ1-1
cdr3_nt: TGTGCCAGCGAGGGACAGGGGGAAGCTTTCTTT
cdr3_aa: CASEGQGEAFF

d_call: .
v_call: TRBV4-3
clone_size: .
j_call: TRBJ1-6
cdr3_nt: TGCGCCAGCAGCCTCGGTAGAAATTCACCCCTCCACTTT
cdr3_aa: CASSLGRNSPLHF